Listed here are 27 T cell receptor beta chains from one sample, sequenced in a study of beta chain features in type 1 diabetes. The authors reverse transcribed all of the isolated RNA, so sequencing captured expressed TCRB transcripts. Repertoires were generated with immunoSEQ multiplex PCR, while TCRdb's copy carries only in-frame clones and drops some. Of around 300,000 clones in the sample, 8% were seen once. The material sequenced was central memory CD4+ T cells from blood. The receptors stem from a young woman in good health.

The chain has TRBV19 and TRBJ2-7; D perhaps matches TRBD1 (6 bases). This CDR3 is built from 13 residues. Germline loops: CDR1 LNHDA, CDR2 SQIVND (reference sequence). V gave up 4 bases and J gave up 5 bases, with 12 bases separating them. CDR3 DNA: TGTGCCAGTAGTAAGTCAGGGGCGGACGAGCAGTACGTC. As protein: CASSKSGADEQYV.

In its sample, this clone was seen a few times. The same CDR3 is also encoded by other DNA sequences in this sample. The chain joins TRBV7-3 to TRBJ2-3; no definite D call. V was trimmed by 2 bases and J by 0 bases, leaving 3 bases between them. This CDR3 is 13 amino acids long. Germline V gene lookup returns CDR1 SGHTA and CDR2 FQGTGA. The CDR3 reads CASSLGSTDTQYF. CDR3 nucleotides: TGTGCCAGCAGCTTAGGGAGCACAGATACGCAGTATTTT.

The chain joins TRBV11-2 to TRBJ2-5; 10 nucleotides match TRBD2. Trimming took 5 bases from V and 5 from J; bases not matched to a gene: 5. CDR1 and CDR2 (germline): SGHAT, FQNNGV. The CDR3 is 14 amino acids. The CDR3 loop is CASSLAGAGETQYF. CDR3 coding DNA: TGTGCCAGCAGCCTAGCGGGGGCGGGGGAGACCCAGTACTTC.

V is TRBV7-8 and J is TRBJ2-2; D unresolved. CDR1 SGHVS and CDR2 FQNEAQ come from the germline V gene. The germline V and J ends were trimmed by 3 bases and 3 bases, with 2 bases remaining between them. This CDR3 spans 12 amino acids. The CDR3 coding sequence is TGTGCCAGCAGCTTGGACACCGGGGAGCTGTTTTTT. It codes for CASSLDTGELFF.

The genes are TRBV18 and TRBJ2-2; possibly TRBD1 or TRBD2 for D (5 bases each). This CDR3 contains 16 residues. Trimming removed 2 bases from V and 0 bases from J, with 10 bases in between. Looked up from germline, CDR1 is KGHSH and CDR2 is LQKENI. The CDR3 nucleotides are TGTGCCAGCTCACCAGGGACGGCGGCGAACACCGGGGAGCTGTTTTTT. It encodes CASSPGTAANTGELFF.

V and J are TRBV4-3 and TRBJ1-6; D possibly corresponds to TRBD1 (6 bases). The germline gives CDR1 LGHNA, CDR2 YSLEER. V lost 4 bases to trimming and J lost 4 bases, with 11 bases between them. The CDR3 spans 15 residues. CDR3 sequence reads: CASSPLQGYNSPLHF. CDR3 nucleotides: TGCGCCAGCAGCCCGCTACAGGGATATAATTCACCCCTCCACTTT.

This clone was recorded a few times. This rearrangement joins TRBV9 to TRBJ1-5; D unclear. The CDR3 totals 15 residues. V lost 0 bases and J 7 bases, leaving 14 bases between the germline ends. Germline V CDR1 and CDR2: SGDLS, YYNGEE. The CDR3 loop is CASSVGEGSWQPQHF. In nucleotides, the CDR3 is TGTGCCAGCAGCGTAGGGGAGGGCTCATGGCAGCCCCAGCATTTT.

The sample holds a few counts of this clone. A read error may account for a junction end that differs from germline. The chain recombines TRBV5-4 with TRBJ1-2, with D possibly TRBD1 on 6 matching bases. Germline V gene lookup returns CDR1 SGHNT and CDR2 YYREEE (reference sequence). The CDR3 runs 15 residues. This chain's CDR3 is CASSQDASGAYGYTF. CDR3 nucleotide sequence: TGCGCCAGCAGCCAAGATGCGTCAGGGGCTTATGGCTACACCTTC.

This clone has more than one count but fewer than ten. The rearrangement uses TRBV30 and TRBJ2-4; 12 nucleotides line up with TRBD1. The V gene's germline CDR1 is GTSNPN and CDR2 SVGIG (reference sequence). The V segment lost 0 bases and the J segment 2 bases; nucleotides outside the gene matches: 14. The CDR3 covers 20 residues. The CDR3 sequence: CAWSVKASGTGGFTKNIQYF. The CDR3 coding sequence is TGTGCCTGGAGTGTAAAGGCTTCCGGGACAGGGGGCTTCACCAAAAACATTCAGTACTTC.

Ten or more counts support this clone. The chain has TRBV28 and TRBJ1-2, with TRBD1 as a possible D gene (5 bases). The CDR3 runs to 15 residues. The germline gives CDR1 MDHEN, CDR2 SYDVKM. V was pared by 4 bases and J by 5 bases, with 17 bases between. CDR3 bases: TGTGCCAGCAGTTCTCCTGGGACTGACCTTTATGGCTACACCTTC. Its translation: CASSSPGTDLYGYTF.

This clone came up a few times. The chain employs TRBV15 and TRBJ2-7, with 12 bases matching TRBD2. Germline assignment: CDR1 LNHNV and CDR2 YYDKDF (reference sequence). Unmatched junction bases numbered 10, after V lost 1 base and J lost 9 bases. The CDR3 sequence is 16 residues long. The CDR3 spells CATSRASGRAEPRQYF. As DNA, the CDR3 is TGTGCCACCAGCAGAGCTAGCGGGAGGGCAGAACCAAGGCAGTACTTC. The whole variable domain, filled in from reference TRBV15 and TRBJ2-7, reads DAMVIQNPRYQVTQFGKPVTLSCSQTLNHNVMYWYQQKSSQAPKLLFHYYDKDFNNEADTPDNFQSRRPNTSFCFLDIRSPGLGDTAMYLCATSRASGRAEPRQYFGPGTRLTVT.

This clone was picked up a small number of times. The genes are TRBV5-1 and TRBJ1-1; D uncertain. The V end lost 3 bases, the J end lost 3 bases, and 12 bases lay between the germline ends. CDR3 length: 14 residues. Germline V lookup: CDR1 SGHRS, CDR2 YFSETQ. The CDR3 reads CASSSDGVDTEAFF. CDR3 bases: TGCGCCAGCAGCTCGGATGGGGTTGACACTGAAGCTTTCTTT.

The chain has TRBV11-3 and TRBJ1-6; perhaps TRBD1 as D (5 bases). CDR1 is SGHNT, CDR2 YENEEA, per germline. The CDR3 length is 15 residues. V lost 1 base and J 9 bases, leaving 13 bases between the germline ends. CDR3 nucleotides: TGTGCCAGCAGCTTAGGAGACAGAGACTCTTCACCCCTCCACTTT. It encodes CASSLGDRDSSPLHF.

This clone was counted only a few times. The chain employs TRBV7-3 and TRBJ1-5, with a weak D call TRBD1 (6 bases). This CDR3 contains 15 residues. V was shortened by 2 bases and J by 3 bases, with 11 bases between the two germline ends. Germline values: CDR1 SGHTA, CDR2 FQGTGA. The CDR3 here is CASSLHQGINQPQHF. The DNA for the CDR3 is TGTGCCAGCAGCTTACATCAGGGGATCAATCAGCCCCAGCATTTT.

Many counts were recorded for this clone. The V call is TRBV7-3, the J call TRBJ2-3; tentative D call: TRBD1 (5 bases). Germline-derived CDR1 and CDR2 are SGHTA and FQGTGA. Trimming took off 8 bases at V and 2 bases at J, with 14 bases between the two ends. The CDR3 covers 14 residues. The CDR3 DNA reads TGTGCCAGCGGGGCAGATGGGAACACAGATACGCAGTATTTT. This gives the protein CASGADGNTDTQYF.

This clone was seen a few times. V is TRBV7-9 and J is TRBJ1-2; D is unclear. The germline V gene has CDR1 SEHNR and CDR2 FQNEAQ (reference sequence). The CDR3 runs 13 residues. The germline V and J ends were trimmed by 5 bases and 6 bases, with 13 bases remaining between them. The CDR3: CASSAKNGDGYTF. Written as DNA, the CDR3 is TGTGCCAGCAGCGCAAAGAACGGGGATGGCTACACCTTC.

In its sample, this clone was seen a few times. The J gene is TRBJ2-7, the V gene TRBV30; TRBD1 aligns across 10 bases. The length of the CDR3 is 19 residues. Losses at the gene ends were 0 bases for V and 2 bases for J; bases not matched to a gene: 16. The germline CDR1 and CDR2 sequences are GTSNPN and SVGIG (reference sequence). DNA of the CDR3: TGTGCCTGGAGTGTAAGGAGACAGGGGGCCGCGGTAAGGCCCTACGAGCAGTACTTC. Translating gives CAWSVRRQGAAVRPYEQYF.

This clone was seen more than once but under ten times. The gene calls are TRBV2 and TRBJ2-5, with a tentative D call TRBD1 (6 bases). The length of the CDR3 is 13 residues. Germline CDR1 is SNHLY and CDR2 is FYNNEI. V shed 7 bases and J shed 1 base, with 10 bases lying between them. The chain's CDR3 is CASTRTVQETQYF. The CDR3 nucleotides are TGTGCCAGCACTAGGACAGTCCAAGAGACCCAGTACTTC.

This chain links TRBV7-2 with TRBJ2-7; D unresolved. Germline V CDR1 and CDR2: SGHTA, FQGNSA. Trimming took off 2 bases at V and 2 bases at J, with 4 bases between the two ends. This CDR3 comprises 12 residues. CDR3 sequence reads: CASSLMTYEQYF. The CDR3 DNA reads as TGTGCCAGCAGCTTAATGACCTACGAGCAGTACTTC.

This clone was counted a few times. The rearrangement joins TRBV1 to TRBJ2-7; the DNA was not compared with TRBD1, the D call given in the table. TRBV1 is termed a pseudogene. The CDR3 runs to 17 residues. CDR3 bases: TGCACCAGCAGCCAAGATAAGGGACAGCTAACACCTTACGAGCAGTACGTC. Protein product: CTSSQDKGQLTPYEQYV.

Here the CDR3 DNA reads TGTGCCAGCAGTGAGAGGGGGACTTCAGATACGCAGTATTTT. Residues: CASSERGTSDTQYF. The chain joins TRBV25-1 to TRBJ2-3, with D perhaps matching TRBD1 or TRBD2 (6 bases each). Germline assignment: CDR1 MGHDK and CDR2 SYGVNS. V lost 3 bases and J lost 4, with 11 bases in between. The CDR3 extends over 14 amino acids.

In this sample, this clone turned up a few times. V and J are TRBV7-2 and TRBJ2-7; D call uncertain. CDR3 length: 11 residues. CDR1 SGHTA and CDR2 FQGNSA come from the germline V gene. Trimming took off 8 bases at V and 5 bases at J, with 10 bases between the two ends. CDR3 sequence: CASQADDEQYF. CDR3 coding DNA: TGTGCCAGCCAGGCGGACGACGAGCAGTACTTC.

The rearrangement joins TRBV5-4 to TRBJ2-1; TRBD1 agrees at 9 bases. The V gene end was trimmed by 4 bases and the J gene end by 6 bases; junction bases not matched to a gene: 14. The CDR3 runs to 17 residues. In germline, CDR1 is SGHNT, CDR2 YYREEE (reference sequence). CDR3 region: CASSAWSGDRAGNEQFF. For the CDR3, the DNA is TGTGCCAGCAGCGCCTGGTCGGGGGACAGGGCCGGCAATGAGCAGTTCTTC.

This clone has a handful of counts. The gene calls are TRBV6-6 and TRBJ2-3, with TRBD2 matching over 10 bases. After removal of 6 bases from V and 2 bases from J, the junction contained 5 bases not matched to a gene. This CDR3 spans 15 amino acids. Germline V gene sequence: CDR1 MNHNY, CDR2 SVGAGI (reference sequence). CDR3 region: CASRDGLAVTDTQYF. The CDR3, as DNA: TGTGCCAGCAGAGATGGACTAGCGGTCACAGATACGCAGTATTTT.

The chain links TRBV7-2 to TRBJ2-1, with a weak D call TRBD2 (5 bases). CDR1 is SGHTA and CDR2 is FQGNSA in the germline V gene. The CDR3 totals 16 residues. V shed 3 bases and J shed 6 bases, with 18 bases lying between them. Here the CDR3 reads CASSLQPGLVSNEQFF. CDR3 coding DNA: TGTGCCAGCAGCTTGCAACCGGGATTGGTCAGCAATGAGCAGTTCTTC.

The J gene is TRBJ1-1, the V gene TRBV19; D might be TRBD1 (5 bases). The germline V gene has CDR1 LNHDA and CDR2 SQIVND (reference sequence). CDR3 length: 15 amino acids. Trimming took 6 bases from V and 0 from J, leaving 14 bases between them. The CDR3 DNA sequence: TGTGCCAGTAGCGGACGCGGGACGGTGAACACTGAAGCTTTCTTT. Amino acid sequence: CASSGRGTVNTEAFF. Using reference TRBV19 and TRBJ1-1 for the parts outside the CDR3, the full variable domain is DGGITQSPKYLFRKEGQNVTLSCEQNLNHDAMYWYRQDPGQGLRLIYYSQIVNDFQKGDIAEGYSVSREKKESFPLTVTSAQKNPTAFYLCASSGRGTVNTEAFFGQGTRLTVV.

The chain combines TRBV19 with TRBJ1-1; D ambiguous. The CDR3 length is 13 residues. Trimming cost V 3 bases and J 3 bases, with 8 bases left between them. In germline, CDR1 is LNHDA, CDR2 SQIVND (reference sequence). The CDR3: CASSIRRDTEAFF. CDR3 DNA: TGTGCCAGTAGTATTAGGAGGGACACTGAAGCTTTCTTT.